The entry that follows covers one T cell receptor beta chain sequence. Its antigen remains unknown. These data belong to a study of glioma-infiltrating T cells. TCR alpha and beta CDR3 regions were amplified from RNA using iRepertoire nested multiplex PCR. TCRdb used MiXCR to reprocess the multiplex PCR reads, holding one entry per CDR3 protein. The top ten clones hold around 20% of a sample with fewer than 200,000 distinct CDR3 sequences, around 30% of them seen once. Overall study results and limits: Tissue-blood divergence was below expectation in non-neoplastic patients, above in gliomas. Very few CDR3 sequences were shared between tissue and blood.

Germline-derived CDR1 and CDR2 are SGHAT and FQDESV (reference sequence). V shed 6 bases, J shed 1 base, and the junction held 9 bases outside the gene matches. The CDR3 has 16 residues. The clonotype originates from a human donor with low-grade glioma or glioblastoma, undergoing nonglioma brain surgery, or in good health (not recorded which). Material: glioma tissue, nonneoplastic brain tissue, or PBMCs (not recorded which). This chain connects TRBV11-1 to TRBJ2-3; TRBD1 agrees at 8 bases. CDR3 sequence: CASRYQGAPRTDTQYF. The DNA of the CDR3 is TGTGCCAGCAGATATCAGGGGGCGCCCCGCACAGATACGCAGTATTTT.